The sample holds a few counts of the clone carrying this T cell receptor (beta chain). Clones were sequenced by immunoSEQ multiplex PCR, and TCRdb holds only the in-frame ones, with some missing. The sample yields about 110,000 clones, around 80% seen once. The data were obtained in a study of blood T cell repertoires in COVID-19. At the level of the study: PBMCs, B-cell-depleted T cells, or T cells provided the cDNA or gDNA that made up the material.

Germline V gene sequence: CDR1 MDHEN, CDR2 SYDVKM. This CDR3 comprises 17 residues. V lost 5 bases and J lost 3; bases outside the gene matches: 11. The TCR was taken from a human donor in a cohort sampled during active or convalescent COVID-19. The specimen was peripheral blood. The chain joins TRBV28 to TRBJ1-5; 9 bases align to TRBD1. The CDR3 sequence is CASSRPRTGVVNQPQHF. CDR3 in DNA: TGTGCCAGCAGTCGCCCCCGGACAGGGGTTGTCAATCAGCCCCAGCATTTT.